This T cell receptor beta chain was recorded in a study of T cell responses to AZD1222 COVID-19 vaccine. Study-wide results and caveats: Females made up more of the donors, who were largely white British, and clonal diversity may have come out too low.

Some clones are missing from TCRdb's copy, which holds only in-frame ones; the method was immunoSEQ multiplex PCR. The sample includes roughly 150,000 clones, under 95% of them seen just once. Points on this clone: Its cognate antigen is unknown.

This CDR3 region has 13 residues. Germline CDR1 MNHNS, CDR2 SASEGT. The germline V and J ends were trimmed by 2 bases and 5 bases, with 7 bases remaining between them. This receptor was taken from an adult who received the AZD1222 COVID-19 vaccine. Material: peripheral blood, obtained 28 days after the second AZD1222 dose. This rearrangement joins TRBV6-1 to TRBJ1-5; TRBD1 might be the D (5 bases). CDR3 in amino acids: CASSEQGYQPQHF. As DNA, the CDR3 is TGTGCCAGCAGTGAACAGGGTTATCAGCCCCAGCATTTT.